The clone carrying this T cell receptor beta chain was counted at least ten times. Its target is not known. With 0 bases clipped from V and 0 bases from J, the junction kept 5 bases outside the gene matches. The CDR3 has 17 amino acids. CDR1 is SNHLY, CDR2 FYNNEI, per germline. HTBI primers from iRepertoire and Arm-PCR of CDR3 regions yielded the TCR beta libraries. Authors' data handling: Identified segments across samples numbered about 56 TRBV and roughly 15 TRBJ. One entry per CDR3 protein, called by TCRdb with MiXCR from the multiplex PCR reads. In this record, the V and J calls reflect TCRdb's handling and not the investigators' own analysis. The repertoire includes about 560,000 distinct CDR3 sequences, roughly 16% of them detected once, and about 11% sits in the top ten. This entry comes from a study of regulatory T cells in long-lasting Graves disease. The time point is: newly diagnosed GD, antithyroid drugs for less than 3 months. The TCR library used RNA extracted from PBMCs.

The study's findings and limits: There were preferences for TRBV28, TRBJ1-2 and TRBJ2-5 in persistent disease.

A further study also used this sample, focusing on T cells in Graves' hyperthyroidism and ophthalmopathy. That study reports: Graves' hyperthyroidism qualified as stable when ophthalmopathy did not progress within 18 months. These patients, aged 18 to 65, had recently diagnosed hyperthyroidism lasting under 2 months.

This sequence was found in a young man with Graves disease. The rearrangement links TRBV2 to TRBJ1-1; 9 nucleotides line up with TRBD1. Source: peripheral blood mononuclear cells (PBMCs), taken at new diagnosis, from a patient treated with antithyroid drugs. CDR3 coding DNA: TGTGCCAGCAGTGAAGCGGGACAGGGAAATATGAACACTGAAGCTTTCTTT. This translates into CASSEAGQGNMNTEAFF.